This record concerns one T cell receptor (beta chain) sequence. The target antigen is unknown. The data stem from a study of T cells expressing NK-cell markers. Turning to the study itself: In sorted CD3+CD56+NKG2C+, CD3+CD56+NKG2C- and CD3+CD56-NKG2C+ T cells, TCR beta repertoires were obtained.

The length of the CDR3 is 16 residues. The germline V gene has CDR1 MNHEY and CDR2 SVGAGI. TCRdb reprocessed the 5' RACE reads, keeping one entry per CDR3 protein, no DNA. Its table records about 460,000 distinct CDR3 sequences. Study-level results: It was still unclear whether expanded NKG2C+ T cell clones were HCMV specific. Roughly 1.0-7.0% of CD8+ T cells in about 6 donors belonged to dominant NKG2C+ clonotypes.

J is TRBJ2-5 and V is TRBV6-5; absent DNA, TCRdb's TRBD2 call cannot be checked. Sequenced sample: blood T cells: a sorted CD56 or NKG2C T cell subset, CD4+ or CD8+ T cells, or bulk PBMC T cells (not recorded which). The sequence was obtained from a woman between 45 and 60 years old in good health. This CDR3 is CASSPKRSGGGETQYF.